This TCR beta chain was obtained from a study of blood T cell repertoires in COVID-19. This CDR3 has 15 residues. Trimming shortened V by 0 bases and J by 8 bases, and 12 bases separated the two germline ends. Germline V gene sequence: CDR1 KGHDR, CDR2 SFDVKD. Clones were sequenced by immunoSEQ multiplex PCR, and TCRdb holds only the in-frame ones, with some missing. The sample holds around 160,000 clones; about 80% are singletons and the top ten take more than 9.5%. The rearrangement joins TRBV24-1 to TRBJ1-4, with D perhaps TRBD1 (5 bases). The source of this sequence is a man aged 45-65 years who had recovered from COVID-19. Sequencing was performed on PBMCs or T cells enriched from blood (not recorded which). The CDR3 region has the DNA TGTGCCACCAGTGATTTGCGCTTGGGGCGAGAAAAACTGTTTTTT. Amino acid sequence: CATSDLRLGREKLFF.